A single sample is the source of the 22 T cell receptor beta chains below, sequenced in a study of CD8 T cells in Susac syndrome. RNA, at roughly 0.45 to 1 ug, was reverse transcribed with random hexamers. TCRdb used MiXCR to reprocess the immunoSEQ multiplex PCR reads, holding one entry per CDR3 protein. This repertoire shows about 180,000 distinct CDR3 sequences, roughly 94% found once; its top ten account for 0.099%. The sequencing input was CD4+ T cells from PBMCs. These receptors originate from a human donor with Susac syndrome.

The count of this clonotype is one. The rearrangement joins TRBV20-1 to TRBJ2-5; 12 nucleotides match TRBD1. V lost 5 bases, J lost 4 bases, and 8 bases stayed unmatched. CDR1 and CDR2 from the germline V gene are DFQATT and SNEGSKA (reference sequence). The CDR3 is made up of 15 amino acids. The CDR3 region is CSAARDRGPGETQYF. The CDR3 DNA reads TGCAGTGCTGCGAGGGACAGGGGGCCGGGAGAGACCCAGTACTTC.

This chain links TRBV15 with TRBJ2-7; 9 bases map to TRBD1. Germline CDR1 is LNHNV and CDR2 is YYDKDF (reference sequence). This CDR3 has 16 residues. The V and J ends lost 2 bases and 4 bases, in that order; junction bases with no gene match: 9. CDR3 in amino acids: CATSRPGTGNGYEQYF. CDR3 sequence (DNA): TGTGCCACCAGCAGACCCGGGACAGGGAACGGGTACGAGCAGTACTTC.

This chain connects TRBV3-1 to TRBJ2-7; no definite D call. The CDR3 extends over 14 amino acids. Trimming pared 0 bases from V and 1 base from J, leaving 7 bases between. In germline, CDR1 is LGHDT, CDR2 YNNKEL (reference sequence). CDR3 in DNA: TGTGCCAGCAGCCAAGATCTCGGGTCCTACGAGCAGTACTTC. Protein product: CASSQDLGSYEQYF.

The rearrangement links TRBV14 to TRBJ2-7; D is possibly TRBD1 (5 bases). CDR1 and CDR2 (germline): SGHDN, FVKESK. The CDR3 has 13 residues. The germline V and J ends were trimmed by 3 bases and 7 bases, with 13 bases remaining between them. CDR3 DNA: TGTGCCAGCAGCCAGCACCTCCAGGGTGAGCAGTACTTC. It specifies CASSQHLQGEQYF.

The chain is built from TRBV29-1 and TRBJ2-2; D is undetermined. Germline CDR1 reads SQVTM; CDR2 reads ANQGSEA. The CDR3 contains 12 residues. The CDR3 loop reads CRLTPSFWELFF. In nucleotides, the CDR3 is TGCAGGCTCACTCCTAGTTTTTGGGAGCTGTTTTTT.

The CDR3 coding sequence is TGTGCCAGCAGAAAGACCCTCCGGGAGAACACTGAAGCTTTCTTT. Amino acid sequence: CASRKTLRENTEAFF. This chain links TRBV7-9 with TRBJ1-1; D gene unclear. Germline V gene data show CDR1 as SEHNR and CDR2 as FQNEAQ (reference sequence). The CDR3 has 15 residues. V lost 6 bases and J lost 1, with 15 bases in between.

In this sample, this clonotype turned up a few times. The rearrangement links TRBV6-1 to TRBJ2-1; 7 bases map to TRBD1. This CDR3 has 15 amino acids. The germline V gene has CDR1 MNHNS and CDR2 SASEGT. V shed 8 bases, J shed 3 bases, and the junction held 10 bases outside the gene matches. The CDR3 nucleotides are TGTGCCAGCTCCCTCCGACAGGGAGTCTACAATGAGCAGTTCTTC. Protein product: CASSLRQGVYNEQFF.

This chain links TRBV29-1 with TRBJ1-1; possibly TRBD1 for D (6 bases). The CDR3 is 14 residues long. The germline gives CDR1 SQVTM, CDR2 ANQGSEA. Trimming pared 6 bases from V and 3 bases from J, leaving 17 bases between. The DNA of the CDR3 is TGCAGCGTCGAGGGGGGGGCAGCTGACACTGAAGCTTTCTTT. It yields the protein CSVEGGAADTEAFF.

The chain carries TRBV20-1 and TRBJ1-5; D perhaps matches TRBD1 (6 bases). The length of the CDR3 is 14 residues. Germline V gives CDR1 DFQATT, CDR2 SNEGSKA (reference sequence). Deletions cut 8 bases from V and 1 base from J, with 15 bases between. CDR3 in DNA: TGCAGTACCTCGGGGGGCTCGAGCAATCAGCCCCAGCATTTT. Translating it yields CSTSGGSSNQPQHF.

The chain links TRBV3-1 to TRBJ1-1; 10 bases map to TRBD1. This CDR3 region has 17 residues. V shed 6 bases and J 1 base; nucleotides not matched to a gene: 11. Germline-derived CDR1 and CDR2 are LGHDT and YNNKEL (reference sequence). In DNA form, the CDR3 reads TGTGCCAGCAGTCACCGGGACAGGGGACGAAGGAACACTGAAGCTTTCTTT. Amino acid sequence: CASSHRDRGRRNTEAFF.

The chain combines TRBV20-1 with TRBJ1-1; 10 nucleotides match TRBD1. The CDR3 is made up of 16 amino acids. Looked up from germline, CDR1 is DFQATT and CDR2 is SNEGSKA (reference sequence). Losses at the gene ends were 1 base for V and 0 bases for J; bases not matched to a gene: 5. The CDR3, as DNA: TGCAGTGCTAGAGGAGGGACAGGGGACGTGAACACTGAAGCTTTCTTT. Protein sequence: CSARGGTGDVNTEAFF.

A word on this clonotype: Germline and junction disagree at one end, which may indicate a read error. The chain uses TRBV7-7 and TRBJ2-7, with 7 nucleotides matching TRBD1. This CDR3 spans 13 amino acids. From germline, CDR1 is SSHAT and CDR2 FNYEAQ (reference sequence). CDR3 in amino acids: CASSLYRGWEQYF. CDR3 nucleotides: TGTGCTAGCAGCTTATACAGGGGATGGGAGCAGTACTTC. The full variable domain, rest sourced from reference TRBV7-7 and TRBJ2-7, is GAGVSQSPRYKVTKRGQDVTLRCDPISSHATLYWYQQALGQGPEFLTYFNYEAQPDKSGLPSDRFSAERPEGSISTLTIQRTEQRDSAMYRCASSLYRGWEQYFGPGTRLTVT.

V is TRBV27 and J is TRBJ2-1; no clear D gene. V was pared by 5 bases and J by 7 bases, with 6 bases between. Germline assignment: CDR1 MNHEY and CDR2 SMNVEV (reference sequence). The CDR3 consists of 11 residues. CDR3 nucleotides: TGTGCCAGCAGTCCCCAGAATGAGCAGTTCTTC. Its translation is CASSPQNEQFF.

V usage is TRBV10-3 and J usage is TRBJ2-1, with D tentatively TRBD1 (5 bases). Germline values: CDR1 ENHRY, CDR2 SYGVKD. V gave up 0 bases and J gave up 3 bases, with 9 bases separating them. This CDR3 spans 15 amino acids. The chain's CDR3 is CAISESGALYNEQFF. The CDR3 DNA is TGTGCCATCAGTGAGTCAGGGGCGCTCTACAATGAGCAGTTCTTC.

Concerning this clonotype: Sequence at one end of the junction differs from germline and may be a read error. The chain recombines TRBV11-2 with TRBJ2-7, with TRBD1 identical over 9 bases. CDR3 length: 13 residues. Per the germline V gene, CDR1 is SGHAT and CDR2 is FQNNGV. This chain's CDR3 is CASEDRGSFEQYF. The CDR3 DNA follows: TGTGCCAGCGAGGACAGGGGTTCCTTCGAGCAGTACTTC. Full variable domain (missing parts from reference TRBV11-2 and TRBJ2-7): EAGVAQSPRYKIIEKRQSVAFWCNPISGHATLYWYQQILGQGPKLLIQFQNNGVVDDSQLPKDRFSAERLKGVDSTLKIQPAKLEDSAVYLCASEDRGSFEQYFGPGTRLTVT.

In regard to this clonotype: This likely comes from a read error, as the CDR3 has no conserved phenylalanine or tryptophan at its end. CDR3 nucleotides: TGTGCCAGCAGCTTAGATCTCGCTAGCCCAAAGGAGACCCAGTACGTC. Amino acid sequence: CASSLDLASPKETQYV. The chain has TRBV11-2 and TRBJ2-5; possible D gene TRBD2, 5 bases. Trimming stripped 0 bases from V and 5 bases from J, with 16 bases between. Germline CDR1 and CDR2: SGHAT and FQNNGV. CDR3 length equals 16 residues.

CDR3 DNA sequence: TGTGCCATCAGTGAGGACTTTTATAATTCACCCCTCCACTTT. Its translation is CAISEDFYNSPLHF. This chain uses TRBV10-3 with TRBJ1-6; D gene ambiguous. Germline V gives CDR1 ENHRY, CDR2 SYGVKD. Trimming left V 2 bases short and J 4 bases short, with 6 bases between. CDR3 length: 14 amino acids.

The genes are TRBV7-9 and TRBJ2-7; the D is unclear. The V and J ends lost 4 bases and 7 bases respectively, with 14 bases between them. There are 13 residues in the CDR3. Germline assignment: CDR1 SEHNR and CDR2 FQNEAQ (reference sequence). This chain's CDR3 is CASSSRVHEEQYF. The CDR3 nucleotides read TGTGCCAGCAGCTCCCGGGTCCATGAGGAGCAGTACTTC.

The V gene is TRBV7-9, the J gene TRBJ2-7, with 7 nucleotides matching TRBD1. The CDR3 contains 14 residues. After removal of 5 bases from V and 1 base from J, the junction contained 5 bases not matched to a gene. Germline V gives CDR1 SEHNR, CDR2 FQNEAQ (reference sequence). This CDR3 reads CASSPGQRSYEQYF. The CDR3 DNA reads TGTGCCAGCAGCCCGGGACAGCGGTCCTACGAGCAGTACTTC.

This sequence joins TRBV6-6 and TRBJ2-5, with 7 bases fitting TRBD2. V shed 2 bases and J 4 bases; nucleotides not matched to a gene: 4. CDR3 size: 14 residues. Germline-derived CDR1 and CDR2 are MNHNY and SVGAGI (reference sequence). CDR3 region: CASSYRLAGETQYF. The CDR3, as DNA: TGTGCCAGCAGTTACCGACTAGCTGGAGAGACCCAGTACTTC.

This clonotype appeared a few times. The CDR3 loop is CASRPGQGNTEAFF. As DNA, the CDR3 is TGTGCCAGCAGGCCGGGACAGGGTAACACTGAAGCTTTCTTT. The chain links TRBV6-4 to TRBJ1-1; 9 bases align to TRBD1. There are 14 residues in the CDR3. Germline CDR1 is MRHNA and CDR2 is SNTAGT. The V segment lost 6 bases and the J segment 2 bases; nucleotides outside the gene matches: 4.

The chain links TRBV11-2 to TRBJ2-2, with 11 bases identical to TRBD2. V was pared by 7 bases and J by 6 bases, with 4 bases of the junction left unmatched. CDR3 size: 14 residues. Germline V gives CDR1 SGHAT, CDR2 FQNNGV. CDR3 in amino acids: CASTTSGSSGELFF. CDR3 sequence (DNA): TGTGCCAGCACTACTAGCGGGAGCTCCGGGGAGCTGTTTTTT.